Following are 18 T cell receptor beta chains from one sample sequenced in a study of tumor and adjacent non-tumor tissue in lung cancer. Three rounds of nested PCR, following a modified ARM-PCR protocol, produced the TCRbeta library. TCRdb re-derived calls from the multiplex PCR reads in MiXCR, one entry per CDR3 protein. Of about 80,000 distinct CDR3 sequences in the sample, 65% to 85% were seen once. No cell sorting was done before RNA was extracted from the tissue. Distant lung tissue was collected more than 3 cm away from the tumor edge. What was sequenced was distant non-tumor lung tissue. The receptors originated from a man aged 55-75 years with non-small cell lung cancer.

On this clonotype itself: The junction does not match germline at one end; this may be a read error. The chain combines TRBV6-5 with TRBJ1-2; D gene uncertain. This CDR3 contains 17 residues. Germline-derived CDR1 and CDR2 are MNHEY and SVGAGI. CDR3 DNA sequence: TGTGCCAGCAGTACACCTGGACGGAGAGTGACTAACTACGGCTACACCTTC. Residues: CASSTPGRRVTNYGYTF.

For this clonotype: The junction departs from the called germline gene at one end, perhaps through a read error. The genes are TRBV4-3 and TRBJ1-2; a possible D gene is TRBD1 (6 bases). The CDR3 length is 17 residues. Germline CDR1 and CDR2: LGHNA and YSLEER. Here the CDR3 reads CASSQEVQGSSDYGYTF. Written as DNA, the CDR3 is TGCGCCAGCAGCCAAGAGGTACAGGGTTCATCGGATTATGGCTACACATTC.

Concerning this clonotype itself: It is likely a read error, because the conserved phenylalanine at the end of the CDR3 is missing. The DNA is omitted, as the CDR3 cannot be located on it reliably, and the CDR3 follows TCRdb's listing. The CDR3 sequence is CASSDTGTEGAHYL. V usage is TRBV6-5 and J usage is TRBJ2-5; the tabulated D call, TRBD1, remains unverified against the DNA. Germline V CDR1 and CDR2: MNHEY, SVGAGI. The CDR3 spans 14 residues, counting both ends.

A note on this clonotype: Compared with germline, one end of the junction differs, possibly owing to a read error. The gene calls are TRBV4-3 and TRBJ2-6, with D tentatively TRBD1 (5 bases). Germline assignment: CDR1 LGHNA and CDR2 YSLEER. This CDR3 is built from 16 residues. The CDR3 sequence: CVSSHEAVSGANDLTF. The DNA of the CDR3 is TGCGTCAGCAGCCACGAGGCGGTGTCTGGGGCCAACGACCTGACTTTC.

Turning to this clonotype: One end of the junction fails to match germline, which may point to a read error. The chain combines TRBV12-3 or TRBV12-4 with TRBJ2-3; unclear D gene. CDR3 length: 13 amino acids. The DNA for the CDR3 is TGTGCCAGCACCCCCCTTAGCACAGAAACGCATTATTTT. The encoded protein is CASTPLSTETHYF.

The chain is built from TRBV20-1 and TRBJ2-1, with D possibly being TRBD2 (5 bases). V shed 0 bases and J shed 5 bases, with 14 bases lying between them. The V gene's germline CDR1 is DFQATT and CDR2 SNEGSKA (reference sequence). The CDR3 is 15 residues long. CDR3 bases: TGCAGTGCTAGAGATCGGCCTAGCAACAACAATGAGCAGTTCTTC. As protein: CSARDRPSNNNEQFF.

On this clonotype itself: This sequence may be a read error, since a much larger clone differs from it by one base. The CDR3 loop reads CASSGVGRENTGELFF. In DNA form, the CDR3 reads TGTGCCAGCAGTGGAGTGGGAAGGGAGAACACCGGGGAGCTGTTTTTT. The chain couples TRBV6-4 to TRBJ2-2; D gene ambiguous. The germline V gene has CDR1 MRHNA and CDR2 SNTAGT. V lost 4 bases and J 1 base, leaving 13 bases between the germline ends. The CDR3 has 16 residues.

This chain links TRBV10-3 with TRBJ2-7; no reliable D call. V lost 3 bases and J 4 bases, leaving 16 bases between the germline ends. The CDR3 length is 15 residues. The germline gives CDR1 ENHRY, CDR2 SYGVKD. CDR3 bases: TGTGCCATCAGTGACCCGACTGCGATTGGGTACGAGCAGTACTTC. Protein product: CAISDPTAIGYEQYF.

In the case of this clonotype: One end of the junction does not line up with germline, which may come from a read error. The genes are TRBV11-2 and TRBJ2-5; tentative D call: TRBD1 (5 bases). CDR1 is SGHAT, CDR2 FQNNGV, per germline. This CDR3 is built from 14 residues. The CDR3 protein is CANSSGQAQETQYF. In DNA, the CDR3 is TGTGCCAACAGCTCTGGACAAGCCCAAGAGACCCAGTACTTC.

The genes are TRBV6-5 and TRBJ2-3; no clear D. Germline CDR1 is MNHEY and CDR2 is SVGAGI. There are 12 residues in the CDR3. The DNA for the CDR3 is TGTAACAGCAGCGCAGGCATAGATACGCAGTATTTT. Protein product: CNSSAGIDTQYF.

A note on this clonotype: The junction differs from germline at one of its ends, possibly a read error. This chain connects TRBV11-3 to TRBJ2-1, with D possibly being TRBD2 (5 bases). CDR3 size: 15 residues. Per germline, CDR1 SGHNT and CDR2 YENEEA. The CDR3, as DNA: TGTGCCAGCAGCCCCACTAGTTTGTCCTACAATGAGAAGTTCTTC. Translating gives CASSPTSLSYNEKFF.

This clonotype was seen only once. One end of the junction fails to match germline, which may point to a read error. The rearrangement joins TRBV28 to TRBJ1-2; TRBD1 matches 8 bases. Germline V gene data show CDR1 as MDHEN and CDR2 as SYDVKM. The CDR3 runs 17 residues. The CDR3 region has the DNA TGTGTCAGCAGTTTATCCGGACAGGGTGGGGTGGCATATGGCTACACCTTC. It translates to CVSSLSGQGGVAYGYTF.

The chain recombines TRBV4-2 with TRBJ1-5, with D unclear. The CDR3 loop spans 17 amino acids. Trimming shortened V by 0 bases and J by 11 bases, and 23 bases separated the two germline ends. From germline, CDR1 is LGHNA and CDR2 YNFKEQ. The DNA of the CDR3 is TGTGCCAGCAGCCAAGATCCGGACGGAGGCATAACTCGGTCCCAGCATTTT. It is translated as CASSQDPDGGITRSQHF.

A remark on this clonotype: Germline is not matched at one junction end, which may reflect a read error. This chain joins TRBV4-1 and TRBJ1-5, with 7 bases lining up with TRBD1. Germline V CDR1 and CDR2: MGHRA, YSYEKL. CDR3 length equals 15 residues. CDR3 nucleotide sequence: TGCGCCAGCAACCAGACAGGGAGTTTCAATCAGCCCCAGCATTTC. Its translation: CASNQTGSFNQPQHF.

A remark on this clonotype: At one of its ends the junction is not consistent with the germline gene, which may arise from a read error. CDR3 sequence (DNA): TGTGCCAGCAACCGGTCCCAAGAGACCCCGTACTTC. This codes for CASNRSQETPYF. The chain couples TRBV28 to TRBJ2-5, with D hard to call. Germline V CDR1 and CDR2: MDHEN, SYDVKM. The CDR3 totals 12 residues.

To note about this clonotype: Mismatch with germline at one junction end may stem from a read error. V gene TRBV4-3 combines with J gene TRBJ1-4; D gene unclear. This CDR3 region has 15 residues. Germline V lookup: CDR1 LGHNA, CDR2 YSLEER. The CDR3 sequence is CTSGHDGATNEKLFF. DNA of the CDR3: TGCACCAGCGGCCACGATGGAGCAACTAATGAAAAACTGTTTTTT.

As to this clonotype: The CDR3 carries no conserved terminal phenylalanine or tryptophan, so it likely arises from a read error. The chain links TRBV4-1 to TRBJ2-1; TRBD2 aligns across 11 bases. Germline V lookup: CDR1 MGHRA, CDR2 YSYEKL. CDR3 length: 16 residues. V dropped 0 bases and J dropped 9; count of bases not matched to a gene: 7. DNA of the CDR3: TGCGCCAGCAGCCAAGAATCCGCTAGCGGGGGGTGTGAGCAGTTCCTC. This encodes CASSQESASGGCEQFL.

Worth noting for this clonotype: One end of the junction does not line up with germline, which may come from a read error. This sequence joins TRBV11-3 and TRBJ1-1, with D uncertain. Germline V CDR1 and CDR2: SGHNT, YENEEA. The CDR3 is 14 amino acids. The CDR3 reads CVSSSHGRQIEAFF. Here the CDR3 DNA reads TGTGTCAGCAGCTCACACGGACGGCAGATTGAAGCTTTCTTT.